This T cell receptor (beta chain) was documented in a study of T cell responses to AZD1222 COVID-19 vaccine. Study results and caveats: AZD1222 recipients seropositive at baseline numbered only five to seven.

Sequenced by immunoSEQ multiplex PCR; TCRdb stores in-frame clones only, minus some. This sample has 150,000 to 160,000 clones; 90% occur once, and the top ten carry about 1.6%. As to this clone: Its antigen is currently unknown.

The V end was cut by 3 bases, the J end by 5 bases, with 9 bases between. The CDR3 is 13 residues long. The germline CDR1 and CDR2 sequences are SGDLS and YYNGEE. Second-dose groups at about 4 or about 12 weeks were pooled. The clonotype originates from an adult who received the AZD1222 COVID-19 vaccine. The gene calls are TRBV9 and TRBJ2-1, with D possibly being TRBD1 (6 bases). This specimen was peripheral blood, taken 28 days after the second AZD1222 dose. CDR3 bases: TGTGCCAGCAGCGCCGGGACACACAATGAGCAGTTCTTC. It is translated as CASSAGTHNEQFF.